This paragraph covers one T cell receptor (beta chain) sequence. It was with a sample-barcoded 5' primer and a J-beta primer mix that a second PCR of roughly 7 to 12 cycles was run. Each cDNA was tagged by a template-switch adaptor containing 12 random nucleotides. TCRdb passed the 5' RACE reads through MiXCR, listing each CDR3 protein once. This sample has about 1,400,000 distinct CDR3 sequences; 59% occur once, and the top ten carry 5% to 7%. The people who gave samples were healthy Caucasians from Russia, aged about 6 to 100. The data were obtained in a study of blood T cells in healthy people across ages. The CDR3 covers 14 residues. Germline V gene data show CDR1 as SQVTM and CDR2 as ANQGSEA.

The rearrangement links TRBV29-1 to TRBJ2-4, with D perhaps being TRBD1 or TRBD2 (5 bases each). The J call may be wrong; the DNA end is better matched by TRBJ2-7. The clonotype originates from a man younger than 30 in good health. The sample taken for sequencing was blood. For the CDR3, the DNA is TGCAGCGTGTCGGGACGGACCGATTCCTACGAGCAGTACTTC. Its translation: CSVSGRTDSYEQYF.